This T cell receptor (beta chain) was recorded in a study of PD-1 blockade in classical Hodgkin lymphoma. Study at large: Intravenous nivolumab at 3 mg/kg was given to patients every 2 weeks. Overall study results and limits: Before treatment, complete responders showed about the same diversity as newly diagnosed patients. By C4D1, CD4+ diversity increased significantly, especially in complete responders.

Sequencing used immunoSEQ multiplex PCR; TCRdb keeps in-frame clones, though not all of them. The top ten clones hold about 7% of a sample with 20,000 to 30,000 clones, 70% to 80% of them seen once. Brentuximab vedotin exposure varied, and every patient relapsed after autologous stem cell transplantation. As for this clone: Its antigen is not identified.

There are 12 residues in the CDR3. Trimming removed 6 bases at V and 5 bases at J, with 10 bases between. Germline V gene sequence: CDR1 SEHNR, CDR2 FQNEAQ (reference sequence). The V and J genes are TRBV7-9 and TRBJ1-2, with TRBD1 as a possible D gene (6 bases). This specimen consisted of peripheral blood mononuclear cells (PBMCs), obtained at baseline. The source is a human donor with classical Hodgkin lymphoma. Written as DNA, the CDR3 is TGTGCCAGCAGGGGGGCTAGGTATGGCTACACCTTC. This gives the protein CASRGARYGYTF.